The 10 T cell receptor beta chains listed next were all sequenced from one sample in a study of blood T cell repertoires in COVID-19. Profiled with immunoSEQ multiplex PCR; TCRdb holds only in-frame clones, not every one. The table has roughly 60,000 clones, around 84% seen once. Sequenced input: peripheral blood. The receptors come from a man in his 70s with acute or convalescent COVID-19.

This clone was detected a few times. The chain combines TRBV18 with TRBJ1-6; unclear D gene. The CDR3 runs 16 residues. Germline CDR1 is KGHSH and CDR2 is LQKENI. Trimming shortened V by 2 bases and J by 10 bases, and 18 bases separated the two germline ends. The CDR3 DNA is TGTGCCAGCTCACCAAACAGCGGGCCCCTAGGGTCACCCCTCCACTTT. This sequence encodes CASSPNSGPLGSPLHF.

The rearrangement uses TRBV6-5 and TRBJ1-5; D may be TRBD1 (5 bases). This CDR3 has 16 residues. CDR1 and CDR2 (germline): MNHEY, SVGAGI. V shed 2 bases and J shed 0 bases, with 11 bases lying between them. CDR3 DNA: TGTGCCAGCAGTTACAGGAGTCAGGGTAGCAATCAGCCCCAGCATTTT. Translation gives CASSYRSQGSNQPQHF.

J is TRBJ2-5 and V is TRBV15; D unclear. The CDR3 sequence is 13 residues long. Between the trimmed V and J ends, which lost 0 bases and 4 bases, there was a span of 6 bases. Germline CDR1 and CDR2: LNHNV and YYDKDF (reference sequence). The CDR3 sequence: CATSRDLRETQYF. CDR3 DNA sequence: TGTGCCACCAGCAGAGACCTCCGAGAGACCCAGTACTTC.

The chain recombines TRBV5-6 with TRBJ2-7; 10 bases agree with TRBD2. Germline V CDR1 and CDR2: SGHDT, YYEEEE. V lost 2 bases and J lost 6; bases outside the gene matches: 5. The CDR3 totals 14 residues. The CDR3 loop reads CASSLTSGRAEQYF. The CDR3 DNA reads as TGTGCCAGCAGCTTAACAAGCGGGAGGGCCGAGCAGTACTTC.

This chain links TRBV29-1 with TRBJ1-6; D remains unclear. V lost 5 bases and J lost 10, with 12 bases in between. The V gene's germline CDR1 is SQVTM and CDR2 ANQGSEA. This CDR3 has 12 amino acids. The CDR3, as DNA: TGCAGCGTTCATAGAGTAAAGTCACCCCTCCACTTT. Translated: CSVHRVKSPLHF. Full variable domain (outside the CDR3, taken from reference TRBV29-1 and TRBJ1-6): SAVISQKPSRDICQRGTSLTIQCQVDSQVTMMFWYRQQPGQSLTLIATANQGSEATYESGFVIDKFPISRPNLTFSTLTVSNMSPEDSSIYLCSVHRVKSPLHFGNGTRLTVT.

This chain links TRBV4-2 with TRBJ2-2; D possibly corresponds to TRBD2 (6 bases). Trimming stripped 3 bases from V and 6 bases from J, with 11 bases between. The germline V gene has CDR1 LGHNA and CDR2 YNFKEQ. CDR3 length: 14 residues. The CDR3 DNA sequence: TGTGCCAGCAGCCAGGAGTCTAGCGCCGGGGAGCTGTTTTTT. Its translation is CASSQESSAGELFF.

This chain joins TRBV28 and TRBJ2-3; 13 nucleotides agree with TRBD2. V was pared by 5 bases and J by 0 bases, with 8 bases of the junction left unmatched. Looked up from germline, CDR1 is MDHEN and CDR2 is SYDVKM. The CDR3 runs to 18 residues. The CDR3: CASSPPGLAGISTDTQYF. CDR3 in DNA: TGTGCCAGCAGTCCCCCGGGACTAGCGGGGATTAGCACAGATACGCAGTATTTT. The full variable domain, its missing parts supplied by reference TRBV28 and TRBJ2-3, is DVKVTQSSRYLVKRTGEKVFLECVQDMDHENMFWYRQDPGLGLRLIYFSYDVKMKEKGDIPEGYSVSREKKERFSLILESASTNQTSMYLCASSPPGLAGISTDTQYFGPGTRLTVL.

CDR3 residues: CASSEGGAGETQYF. In nucleotides, the CDR3 is TGTGCCAGCAGTGAAGGGGGGGCTGGGGAGACCCAGTACTTC. V usage is TRBV25-1 and J usage is TRBJ2-5; D might be TRBD2 (7 bases). Trimming pared 2 bases from V and 5 bases from J, leaving 12 bases between. Germline V CDR1 and CDR2: MGHDK, SYGVNS. There are 14 residues in the CDR3.

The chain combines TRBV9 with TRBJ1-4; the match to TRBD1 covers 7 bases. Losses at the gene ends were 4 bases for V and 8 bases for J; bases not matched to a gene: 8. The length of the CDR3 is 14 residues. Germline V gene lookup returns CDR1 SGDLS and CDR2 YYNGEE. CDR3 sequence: CASSRGDREEKLFF. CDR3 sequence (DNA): TGTGCCAGCAGCAGGGGGGACAGAGAGGAAAAACTGTTTTTT.

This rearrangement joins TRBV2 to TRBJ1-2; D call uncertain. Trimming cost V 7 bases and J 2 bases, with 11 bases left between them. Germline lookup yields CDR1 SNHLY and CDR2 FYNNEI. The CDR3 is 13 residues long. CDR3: CASNGSPNYGYTF. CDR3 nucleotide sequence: TGTGCCAGCAATGGCAGTCCAAACTATGGCTACACCTTC. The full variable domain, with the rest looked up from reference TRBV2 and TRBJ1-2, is EPEVTQTPSHQVTQMGQEVILRCVPISNHLYFYWYRQILGQKVEFLVSFYNNEISEKSEIFDDQFSVERPDGSNFTLKIRSTKLEDSAMYFCASNGSPNYGYTFGSGTRLTVV.